The rows below give T cell receptor beta chains drawn from one sample of a study of persistence of HIV-infected CD4 T cells. The antigens these receptors bind are not known. Libraries were prepared by immunoSEQ multiplex PCR; TCRdb keeps only in-frame clonotypes and omits some of them. Here the sample spans approximately 18,000 clones, 65% being singletons. The specimen was CD4+ T cells sorted from PBMCs after roughly 18-hour stimulation, collected from a patient who received antiretroviral therapy. These receptor sequences come from an adult woman with HIV who was CMV-seropositive. The CDR3 runs from the conserved cysteine through the conserved F or W. Fields, in order: clone size, J gene, V gene, CDR3 protein. Where a row states a size, it is once, few, many or the class of an expanded clone; other rows omit it.

>.|TRBJ1-1|TRBV9
CASSPRLVGGARTEAFF
>.|TRBJ1-2|TRBV4-1
CASSQGPIDRGQGYTF
>.|TRBJ2-3|TRBV5-4
CASSLGPHTDTQYF
>few|TRBJ2-7|TRBV7-3
CASSLAAGDHEQYF
>.|TRBJ2-2|TRBV7-3
CASSSNTGELFF
>few|TRBJ1-2|TRBV19
CASSIVSGGYGYTF
>.|TRBJ1-3|TRBV5-8
CASSLAGTFSGNTIYF
>few|TRBJ1-6|TRBV7-3
CASSLEAAGNSPLHF
>.|TRBJ2-3|TRBV7-3
CASSGTGAGDTQYF
>.|TRBJ1-4|TRBV9
CASSAQGANEKLFF
>.|TRBJ2-7|TRBV27
CASSSRTGYEQYF
>.|TRBJ2-4|TRBV10-3
CAISETRGGEGVAAKNIQYF
>medium-sized|TRBJ1-1|TRBV5-4
CASRYTKAFF
>.|TRBJ2-7|TRBV18
CASSPGLAGGEQYF
>.|TRBJ1-1|TRBV9
CASSVGQGQRAFF
>.|TRBJ2-1|TRBV6-4
CASSDSNRGPWGEQFF
>.|TRBJ2-1|TRBV7-3
CASSYQGGPTPDEQFF
>.|TRBJ1-4|TRBV5-1
CASSLGQPNEKLFF
>.|TRBJ2-1|TRBV7-3
CASSLGSSYNEQFF
>.|TRBJ2-7|TRBV5-1
CASSLGGQGASYEQYF
>.|TRBJ2-2|TRBV7-7
CASSPTLGRNTGELFF
>.|TRBJ1-2|TRBV15
CATSRDEEAHTF
>few|TRBJ2-5|TRBV15
CATSKAGGQETQYF
>.|TRBJ1-1|TRBV24-1
CATSDLGTEAFF
>.|TRBJ2-3|TRBV5-1
CASSLAMNTQYF
>few|TRBJ2-3|TRBV5-1
CASRGSPTDTQYF
>.|TRBJ1-3|TRBV19
CASIKDISGNTIYF
>.|TRBJ1-2|TRBV19
CASSIVRTGQGSNYGYTF
>.|TRBJ2-7|TRBV7-2
CASSIARSGTEQYF
>.|TRBJ1-1|TRBV9
CASSSQGFNTEAFF
>.|TRBJ1-4|TRBV5-5
CASSLAVEEKLFF
>.|TRBJ2-3|TRBV5-1
CASRGTGGDQDTQYF
>.|TRBJ2-3|TRBV27
CASSSAGARTDTQYF
>.|TRBJ1-2|TRBV10-3
CAISENQGVNGYTF
>.|TRBJ2-7|TRBV5-5
CASSLSDRLPYEQYF
>.|TRBJ2-1|TRBV5-1
CASSSEAGGPSNEQFF
>.|TRBJ2-3|TRBV11-3
CASSPGQATDTQYF
>once|TRBJ2-1|TRBV19
CASKDRDYEQFF
>once|TRBJ1-1|TRBV2
CASRLDRGNTEAFF
>.|TRBJ1-6|TRBV6-5
CASRPSSYNSPLHF
>few|TRBJ1-5|TRBV15
CATSRDRLRGQPQHF
>.|TRBJ2-5|TRBV6-1
CASSYPEQETQYF